These T cell receptor beta chains were read from a single sample in a study of OX40 agonist ivuxolimab in advanced cancers. Clones were sequenced by immunoSEQ multiplex PCR, and TCRdb holds only the in-frame ones, with some missing. The table records roughly 58,000 clones, approximately 88% of them present only once. Sequenced here: CD4+ or CD8+ T cells sorted from blood, sampled in a trial of the OX40 agonist ivuxolimab. These receptor sequences come from an adult with an advanced solid tumor such as melanoma, head and neck, liver or kidney cancer. Both conserved end residues are part of each CDR3. A D gene is named only where the DNA matches it firmly. Not all rows give a size; the values are once, few, many and, for expanded clones, a class.

len	j_gene	abundance	v_gene	d_gene	CDR3aa	CDR3nt
10	TRBJ2-7	NA	TRBV28	NA	CASSSPPLYF	TGTGCCAGCAGTTCCCCCCCCTTGTACTTC
13	TRBJ2-1	once	TRBV29-1	TRBD1	CSVVKTGANEQFF	TGCAGCGTTGTGAAGACAGGGGCTAATGAGCAGTTCTTC
16	TRBJ2-7	few	TRBV7-8	TRBD2	CASSLVTSGRSSEQYF	TGTGCCAGCAGCTTAGTAACTAGCGGGAGATCTTCCGAGCAGTACTTC
16	TRBJ2-7	NA	TRBV5-1	TRBD2	CASSLVRGRAAYEQYF	TGCGCCAGCAGCTTGGTACGAGGGAGGGCCGCCTACGAGCAGTACTTC
13	TRBJ2-3	NA	TRBV7-6	NA	CASSPGRLDTQYF	TGTGCCAGCAGCCCAGGACGATTAGATACGCAGTATTTT
12	TRBJ1-2	NA	TRBV28	NA	CAGGGFGYGYTF	TGTGCCGGGGGGGGTTTCGGCTATGGCTACACCTTC
13	TRBJ2-2	NA	TRBV30	NA	CAWSVWGTGELFF	TGTGCCTGGAGTGTCTGGGGAACCGGGGAGCTGTTTTTT
11	TRBJ2-7	NA	TRBV28	NA	CASRDSRIEYF	TGTGCCAGTCGGGACTCCAGGATAGAGTACTTC
14	TRBJ2-2	NA	TRBV29-1	NA	CSVDVGRGAGELFF	TGCAGCGTTGACGTCGGGAGAGGGGCCGGGGAGCTGTTTTTT
14	TRBJ2-5	NA	TRBV2	NA	CASSSPPEIETQYF	TGTGCCAGCAGTTCGCCTCCTGAGATTGAGACCCAGTACTTC
14	TRBJ1-5	once	TRBV6-1	TRBD1	CASSAVTGNQPQHF	TGTGCCAGCAGTGCGGTGACAGGGAATCAGCCCCAGCATTTT
15	TRBJ2-5	NA	TRBV10-3	NA	CAISEPQLGQETQYF	TGTGCCATCAGTGAGCCGCAACTAGGTCAAGAGACCCAGTACTTC
16	TRBJ1-2	NA	TRBV5-1	NA	CASSPAPRSPGYGYTF	TGCGCCAGCAGCCCGGCCCCAAGGAGTCCGGGGTATGGCTACACCTTC
14	TRBJ2-7	NA	TRBV7-2	NA	CASSPRDGPLEQYF	TGTGCCAGCAGCCCCCGAGACGGACCCCTCGAGCAGTACTTC
12	TRBJ2-7	NA	TRBV28	NA	CASSLGALEQYF	TGTGCCAGCAGTTTAGGGGCACTCGAGCAGTACTTC
11	TRBJ2-7	NA	TRBV2	TRBD1	CASRADRVKYF	TGTGCCAGCAGGGCGGACAGGGTGAAGTACTTC
14	TRBJ2-7	few	TRBV27	TRBD2	CAISTRGRVGEQYF	TGTGCCATCTCGACCCGGGGGAGGGTCGGCGAGCAGTACTTC
14	TRBJ2-1	NA	TRBV7-3	NA	CASSLTRDEGEQFF	TGTGCCAGCAGCTTAACAAGAGACGAGGGTGAGCAGTTCTTC
14	TRBJ2-1	NA	TRBV19	NA	CASSRGVGDNEQFF	TGTGCCAGTAGTAGGGGAGTGGGGGACAATGAGCAGTTCTTC
16	TRBJ2-2	once	TRBV5-1	TRBD1	CASSKGAEGNTGELFF	TGCGCCAGCAGCAAGGGGGCCGAGGGGAACACCGGGGAGCTGTTTTTT
14	TRBJ2-1	NA	TRBV10-3	NA	CATSGSSSYNEQFF	TGTGCCACCAGCGGCTCCAGCTCCTACAATGAGCAGTTCTTC
15	TRBJ2-3	NA	TRBV27	TRBD1	CASSFYRGRADTQYF	TGTGCCAGCAGTTTCTACAGGGGCAGGGCAGATACGCAGTATTTT
12	TRBJ2-3	NA	TRBV10-1	NA	CASGGTVDTQYF	TGCGCCAGCGGGGGGACAGTCGATACGCAGTATTTT
14	TRBJ1-2	NA	TRBV5-1	NA	CASSLGQSNYGYTF	TGCGCCAGCAGCTTGGGTCAGTCTAACTATGGCTACACCTTC
16	TRBJ1-4	once	TRBV4-1	TRBD1	CASSPPGQATNEKLFF	TGCGCCAGCAGCCCGCCGGGACAGGCAACTAATGAAAAACTGTTTTTT
14	TRBJ1-3	NA	TRBV7-9	NA	CASNPLVSGNTIYF	TGTGCCAGCAACCCACTGGTCTCTGGAAACACCATATATTTT
16	TRBJ2-4	NA	TRBV10-3	TRBD2	CAISEGLAGAGDIQYF	TGTGCCATCAGTGAGGGACTAGCGGGAGCCGGTGACATTCAGTACTTC
14	TRBJ2-1	few	TRBV6-5	NA	CASSQTIRDWEQFF	TGTGCCAGCAGCCAGACGATCAGGGATTGGGAGCAGTTCTTC
15	TRBJ2-6	NA	TRBV19	NA	CASSILSSGANVLTF	TGTGCCAGTAGTATATTAAGCTCTGGGGCCAACGTCCTGACTTTC
14	TRBJ1-1	NA	TRBV18	NA	CASSPRTENTEAFF	TGTGCCAGCTCACCTAGGACAGAGAACACTGAAGCTTTCTTT
13	TRBJ2-1	NA	TRBV25-1	TRBD2	CASSRGGYNEQFF	TGTGCCAGCAGTCGGGGGGGATACAATGAGCAGTTCTTC
14	TRBJ1-2	NA	TRBV5-6	NA	CASTLGGTNYGYTF	TGTGCCAGCACCCTGGGGGGCACCAACTATGGCTACACCTTC
13	TRBJ2-5	NA	TRBV5-1	TRBD1	CASSTGQEETQYF	TGCGCCAGCAGCACCGGACAGGAAGAGACCCAGTACTTC
18	TRBJ2-6	NA	TRBV11-2	NA	CASSPRQDREAGANVLTF	TGTGCCAGCAGCCCCCGACAGGATCGGGAGGCTGGGGCCAACGTCCTGACTTTC
13	TRBJ2-7	NA	TRBV10-3	NA	CAISEGQGYEQYF	TGTGCCATCAGTGAAGGGCAGGGGTACGAGCAGTACTTC
13	TRBJ1-5	NA	TRBV2	TRBD1	CASQDRVRQPQHF	TGTGCCAGTCAGGACAGGGTTCGGCAGCCCCAGCATTTT
13	TRBJ1-3	NA	TRBV30	TRBD1	CAWAQGVGNTIYF	TGTGCCTGGGCGCAGGGGGTTGGAAACACCATATATTTT
16	TRBJ1-1	NA	TRBV2	NA	CASSYNTPRGHTEAFF	TGTGCCAGCAGTTATAATACACCCAGGGGACACACTGAAGCTTTCTTT
15	TRBJ2-2	NA	TRBV18	TRBD2	CASSLAGANTGELFF	TGTGCCAGCTCACTAGCGGGGGCAAACACCGGGGAGCTGTTTTTT
16	TRBJ1-1	NA	TRBV7-9	NA	CASSLGGGGTDTEAFF	TGTGCCAGCAGCTTAGGAGGAGGGGGAACGGACACTGAAGCTTTCTTT
15	TRBJ1-1	few	TRBV7-8	TRBD1	CASSFTGGMGTEAFF	TGTGCCAGCAGTTTCACAGGGGGTATGGGCACTGAAGCTTTCTTT
10	TRBJ2-3	NA	TRBV29-1	NA	CSVEKAAQYF	TGCAGCGTTGAGAAGGCAGCGCAGTATTTT
15	TRBJ1-5	NA	TRBV16	NA	CASSHTDYSNQPQHF	TGTGCCAGCAGCCACACTGACTATAGCAATCAGCCCCAGCATTTT
13	TRBJ1-5	NA	TRBV2	NA	CASRTGNNQPQHF	TGTGCCAGCAGAACCGGAAACAATCAGCCCCAGCATTTT
14	TRBJ2-1	NA	TRBV6-5	NA	CASSPGRGRNEQFF	TGTGCCAGCAGCCCAGGGAGGGGGCGAAATGAGCAGTTCTTC
14	TRBJ2-7	NA	TRBV6-1	TRBD2	CASSGTSGNHEQYF	TGTGCCAGCAGTGGGACTAGCGGGAATCACGAGCAGTACTTC
11	TRBJ2-7	NA	TRBV20-1	TRBD2	CSGSGGYEQYF	TGCAGTGGGAGCGGGGGCTACGAGCAGTACTTC
15	TRBJ2-3	NA	TRBV2	NA	CASRIGRGGTDTQYF	TGTGCCAGCAGAATAGGACGAGGGGGCACAGATACGCAGTATTTT
11	TRBJ1-2	NA	TRBV19	NA	CASSTFSGYTF	TGTGCCAGTAGTACATTCAGTGGCTACACCTTC
18	TRBJ2-2	NA	TRBV9	TRBD2	CASSVVVAGGFGTGELFF	TGTGCCAGCAGCGTAGTAGTAGCGGGGGGGTTTGGCACCGGGGAGCTGTTTTTT
14	TRBJ2-7	NA	TRBV10-3	TRBD1	CASGTGISSYEQYF	TGTGCCAGCGGGACAGGGATTAGCTCCTACGAGCAGTACTTC
14	TRBJ1-3	NA	TRBV7-9	NA	CASSLEVGGNTIYF	TGTGCCAGCAGCTTAGAAGTGGGGGGAAACACCATATATTTT
14	TRBJ2-5	NA	TRBV5-1	NA	CASSLWDGQETQYF	TGCGCCAGCAGCCTTTGGGACGGACAAGAGACCCAGTACTTC
13	TRBJ2-4	NA	TRBV6-5	TRBD1	CASRGQGAVIQYF	TGTGCCAGCAGAGGACAGGGGGCGGTCATTCAGTACTTC